This T cell receptor beta chain was recorded in a study of T cells in localized non-small cell lung cancer. Notes on the study in general: Heterogeneity within the tumor remains possible, as just one region underwent sequencing. Clonality peaked in uninvolved adjacent lung rather than tumor. Longer overall survival was associated with a higher density of T cells in the blood. For the top 100 tumor clones, a median about 50 also appeared in adjacent lung.

The assay was immunoSEQ multiplex PCR, and TCRdb's table has in-frame clones only and misses some. The sample records fewer than 2,000 clones, roughly 22% being singletons. This CDR3 has 17 residues. Trimming took off 5 bases at V and 4 bases at J, with 18 bases between the two ends. The germline CDR1 and CDR2 sequences are LGHNT and FRNRAP. Details on this clone: What it recognizes is unknown.

The sequence was obtained from a woman aged 40-75 years with stage I lung adenocarcinoma. This chain uses TRBV12-5 with TRBJ2-6, with D tentatively TRBD2 (6 bases). This material consisted of normal lung tissue next to the tumor, taken before any cancer treatment. Written as DNA, the CDR3 is TGTGCTAGTGGTCCCCCGACTAGTCTGTCCGGGGCCAACGTCCTGACTTTC. As protein: CASGPPTSLSGANVLTF.